This paragraph reports one T cell receptor beta chain. This sample is part of a study of blood T cell repertoires in COVID-19. Background on the study: Samples representing acute and convalescent COVID-19 were sourced from the United States, Italy and Spain.

Method: immunoSEQ multiplex PCR; TCRdb's copy keeps in-frame clones and lacks some. The repertoire holds some 150,000 clones, with just under 90% as singletons. The CDR3 totals 13 residues. CDR1 and CDR2 (germline): ENHRY, SYGVKD. The ends were cut back, 0 bases at V and 4 bases at J, with 6 bases in the middle. This TCR was sampled from a woman older than 75 with acute or convalescent COVID-19. The chain couples TRBV10-3 to TRBJ1-2; D gene ambiguous. Sequencing was done on a sample of peripheral blood. CDR3 loop: CAISESSFYGYTF. CDR3 DNA sequence: TGTGCCATCAGTGAGTCGAGTTTCTATGGCTACACCTTC.